This T cell receptor (beta chain) was identified during a study of OX40 agonist ivuxolimab in advanced cancers. Findings and caveats of the study: Certain nonresponders additionally had low normalized T-cell clonal expansion.

Systemic immunosuppression or a history of autoimmune disease excluded patients. This clone was seen just once. Its antigen is currently unknown. Assay: immunoSEQ multiplex PCR; the TCRdb copy retains only in-frame clones and omits some. The sample holds about 71,000 clones, about 81% seen once. Trimming shortened V by 7 bases and J by 4 bases, and 14 bases separated the two germline ends. Per germline, CDR1 MDHEN and CDR2 SYDVKM. The CDR3 covers 14 residues. The chain couples TRBV28 to TRBJ1-3, with a possible D match to TRBD1 (5 bases). Sequenced here: CD4+ or CD8+ T cells sorted from blood, sampled in a trial of the OX40 agonist ivuxolimab. This receptor was identified in an adult with an advanced solid tumor such as melanoma, head and neck, liver or kidney cancer. Written as DNA, the CDR3 is TGTGCCAGCACCTCGGGCGGGGACGGAAACACCATATATTTT. It is translated as CASTSGGDGNTIYF.